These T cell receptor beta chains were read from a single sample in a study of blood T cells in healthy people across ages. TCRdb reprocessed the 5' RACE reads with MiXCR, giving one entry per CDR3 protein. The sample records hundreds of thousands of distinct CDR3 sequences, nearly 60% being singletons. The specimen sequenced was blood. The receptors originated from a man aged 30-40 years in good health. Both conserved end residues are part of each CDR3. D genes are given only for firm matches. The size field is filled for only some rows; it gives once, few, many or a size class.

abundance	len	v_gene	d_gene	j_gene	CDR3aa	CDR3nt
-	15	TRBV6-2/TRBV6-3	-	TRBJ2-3	CASSRVEFFTDTQYF	TGTGCCAGCAGTCGGGTGGAGTTCTTCACAGATACGCAGTATTTT
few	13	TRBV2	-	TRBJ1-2	CASTGGTYYGYTF	TGTGCCAGCACCGGGGGAACTTACTATGGCTACACCTTC
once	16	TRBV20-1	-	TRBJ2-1	CSARGGRDRSYNEQFF	TGCAGTGCTAGGGGGGGGCGGGACCGCTCCTACAATGAGCAGTTCTTC
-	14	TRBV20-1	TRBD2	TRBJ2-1	CSARDPRLADEQFF	TGCAGTGCTAGAGATCCGAGACTAGCCGATGAGCAGTTCTTC
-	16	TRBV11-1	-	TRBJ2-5	CASSSFGSPLSETQYF	TGTGCCAGCAGCTCATTCGGGAGCCCCTTATCTGAGACCCAGTACTTC
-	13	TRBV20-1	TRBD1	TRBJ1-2	CSARDREEYGYTF	TGCAGTGCTAGGGACAGGGAGGAGTATGGCTACACCTTC
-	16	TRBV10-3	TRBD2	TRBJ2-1	CAISESGTSVSNEQFF	TGTGCCATCAGTGAGTCCGGGACTAGTGTATCTAATGAGCAGTTCTTC
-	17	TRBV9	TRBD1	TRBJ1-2	CASSPWDRGLFNYGYTF	TGTGCCAGCAGCCCTTGGGACAGGGGGCTGTTTAACTATGGCTACACCTTC
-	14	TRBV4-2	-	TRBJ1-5	CASSQDTPDQPQHF	TGTGCCAGCAGCCAAGACACCCCCGATCAGCCCCAGCATTTT
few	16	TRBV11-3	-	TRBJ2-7	CASSLMALAPYNEQYF	TGTGCCAGCAGCTTAATGGCCCTAGCCCCCTACAATGAGCAGTACTTC
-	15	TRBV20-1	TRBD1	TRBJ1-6	CSVNLRGQGNSPLHF	TGCAGTGTCAATTTGCGAGGACAGGGTAATTCACCCCTCCACTTT
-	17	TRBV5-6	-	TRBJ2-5	CASSSTARGSWGETQYF	TGTGCCAGCAGCTCGACCGCCCGGGGCAGCTGGGGAGAGACCCAGTACTTC
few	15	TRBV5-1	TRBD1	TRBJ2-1	CASSLDGTGELEQFF	TGCGCCAGCAGCTTGGATGGGACAGGGGAGCTTGAGCAGTTCTTC
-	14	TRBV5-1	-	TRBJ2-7	CASSLGGGFHEQYF	TGCGCCAGCAGCTTGGGCGGCGGGTTCCACGAGCAGTACTTC
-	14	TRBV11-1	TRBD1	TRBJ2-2	CASSQGQGRGELFF	TGTGCCAGCAGTCAAGGACAGGGTAGAGGGGAGCTGTTTTTT
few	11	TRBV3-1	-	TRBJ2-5	CASSHPKTQYF	TGTGCCAGCAGCCACCCGAAGACCCAGTACTTC
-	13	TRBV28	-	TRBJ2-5	CAIGQGYQETQYF	TGTGCCATCGGCCAGGGGTACCAAGAGACCCAGTACTTC
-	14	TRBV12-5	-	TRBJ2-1	CASGLNAPRDEQFF	TGTGCTAGTGGTTTAAACGCACCCCGGGATGAGCAGTTCTTC
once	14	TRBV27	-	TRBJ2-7	CASSPRGIDYEQYF	TGTGCCAGCAGTCCCCGGGGGATAGACTACGAGCAGTACTTC
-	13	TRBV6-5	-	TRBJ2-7	CASQGGAAYEQYF	TGTGCCAGCCAGGGGGGAGCCGCCTACGAGCAGTACTTC
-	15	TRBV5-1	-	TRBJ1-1	CASSYSEQGRTEAFF	TGCGCCAGCAGCTATTCGGAACAGGGTCGCACTGAAGCTTTCTTT
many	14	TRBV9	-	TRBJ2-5	CASTSGGGQETQYF	TGTGCCAGCACCAGTGGGGGAGGCCAAGAGACCCAGTACTTC
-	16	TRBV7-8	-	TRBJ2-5	CASSLAKRLDQETQYF	TGTGCCAGCAGCTTAGCGAAACGACTCGACCAAGAGACCCAGTACTTC
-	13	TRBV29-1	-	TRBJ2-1	CSVRGTGYNEQFF	TGCAGCGTTCGTGGAACGGGTTACAATGAGCAGTTCTTC
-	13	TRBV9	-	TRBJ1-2	CASSVADNYGYTF	TGTGCCAGCAGCGTAGCAGATAACTATGGCTACACCTTC
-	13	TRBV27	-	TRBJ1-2	CASSRTLASGYTF	TGTGCCAGCAGCCGAACCCTTGCGAGCGGCTACACCTTC
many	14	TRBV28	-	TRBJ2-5	CASSFPGISETQYF	TGTGCCAGCAGTTTCCCCGGTATCAGCGAGACCCAGTACTTC
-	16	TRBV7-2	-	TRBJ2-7	CASSLDGGSSSYEQYF	TGTGCCAGCAGCTTAGATGGGGGGTCTAGCTCCTACGAGCAGTACTTC
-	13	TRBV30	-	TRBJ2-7	CAWSPGPTYEQYF	TGTGCCTGGAGTCCGGGACCCACATACGAGCAGTACTTC
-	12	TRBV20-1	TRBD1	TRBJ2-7	CSAVRGTYEQYF	TGCAGTGCTGTCAGGGGGACCTACGAGCAGTACTTC
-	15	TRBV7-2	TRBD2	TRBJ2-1	CASSPVAGGLNEQFF	TGTGCCAGCAGCCCGGTAGCGGGGGGGCTAAATGAGCAGTTCTTC
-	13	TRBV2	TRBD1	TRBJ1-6	CASNPDRVSPLHF	TGTGCCAGCAACCCGGACAGGGTTTCACCCCTCCACTTT
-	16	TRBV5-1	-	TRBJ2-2	CASSLGAGRNTGELFF	TGCGCCAGCAGCTTGGGGGCAGGAAGGAACACCGGGGAGCTGTTTTTT
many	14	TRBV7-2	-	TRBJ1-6	CASTLRPGGSPLHF	TGTGCCAGCACCCTAAGGCCCGGGGGCTCACCCCTCCACTTT
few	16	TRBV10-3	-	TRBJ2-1	CAISPSPDSQPGPKFF	TGTGCCATCAGTCCCTCACCGGACTCGCAACCGGGTCCAAAGTTCTTC
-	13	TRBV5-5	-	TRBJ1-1	CASSRNGGTEAFF	TGTGCCAGCAGCCGCAACGGGGGAACTGAAGCTTTCTTT
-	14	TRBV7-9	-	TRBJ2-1	CASSFSYSNNEQFF	TGTGCCAGCAGCTTTTCCTACTCGAACAATGAGCAGTTCTTC
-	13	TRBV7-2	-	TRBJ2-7	CASSFSSWYEQYF	TGTGCCAGCAGCTTTAGTAGTTGGTACGAGCAGTACTTC
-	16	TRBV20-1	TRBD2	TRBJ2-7	CSARLTGGPLFYEQYF	TGCAGTGCTCGCCTCACGGGAGGGCCCTTGTTCTACGAGCAGTACTTC
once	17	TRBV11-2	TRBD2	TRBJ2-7	CASSLGLAGRNPYEQYF	TGTGCCAGCAGCCTGGGACTAGCGGGGCGAAACCCCTACGAGCAGTACTTC
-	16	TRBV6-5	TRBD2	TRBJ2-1	CASSSTSGGRYNEQFF	TGTGCCAGCAGTTCCACTAGCGGGGGTAGATACAATGAGCAGTTCTTC
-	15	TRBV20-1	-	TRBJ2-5	CSASGGAGTKETQYF	TGCAGTGCTAGTGGGGGGGCGGGGACCAAAGAGACCCAGTACTTC
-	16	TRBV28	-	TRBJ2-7	CATLPGYGTLSYEQYF	TGTGCCACCCTCCCGGGCTACGGGACATTATCATACGAGCAGTACTTC
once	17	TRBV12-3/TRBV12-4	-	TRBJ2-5	CASSLVFLQGGQETQYF	TGTGCCAGCAGTTTAGTCTTCCTACAGGGAGGGCAAGAGACCCAGTACTTC
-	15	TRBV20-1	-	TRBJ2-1	CSAKTGNLITAQEFF	TGCAGTGCGAAGACAGGAAACCTGATCACAGCTCAGGAGTTCTTC
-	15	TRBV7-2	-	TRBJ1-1	CASSLTLDSSSEAFF	TGTGCCAGCAGCTTAACCCTAGACAGTTCCAGTGAAGCTTTCTTT